A single sample gave rise to the 21 T cell receptor beta chains below, sequenced in a study of T cell clonotyping in hematopoietic cell transplantation. The time point is: recipient sample about 28 days before transplant, after cytoreduction. The data were produced by immunoSEQ multiplex PCR, yet TCRdb's version contains in-frame clones alone and is incomplete. This table has about 41,000 clones, 85% appearing once. This sample comprised peripheral blood mononuclear cells, obtained before stem cell transplant. The origin of the receptors is a man in his 60s with acute myeloid leukemia. Some clones in this sample may be carry-over from other donors' samples.

V gene TRBV10-3 combines with J gene TRBJ1-1, with D maybe TRBD1 (6 bases). The CDR3 has 14 amino acids. Per the germline V gene, CDR1 is ENHRY and CDR2 is SYGVKD. V dropped 2 bases and J dropped 10 bases, with 17 bases sitting between them. In DNA, the CDR3 is TGTGCCATCAGTGAGCCTAATAAGGGGGGCGCAGCTTTCTTT. This gives the protein CAISEPNKGGAAFF.

The CDR3 nucleotides are TGTGCCAGCAGCCCCGCTGAGCCCCAGCATTTT. Translated, it gives CASSPAEPQHF. The chain has TRBV28 and TRBJ1-5; no clear D gene. V was clipped by 6 bases and J by 8 bases, with 8 bases between them. The CDR3 has 11 residues. Germline CDR1 is MDHEN and CDR2 is SYDVKM.

The chain joins TRBV2 to TRBJ1-3; 7 bases agree with TRBD1. The CDR3 extends over 15 amino acids. Per the germline V gene, CDR1 is SNHLY and CDR2 is FYNNEI. Unmatched junction bases numbered 7, after V lost 8 bases and J lost 0 bases. CDR3: CASGGTAFSGNTIYF. CDR3 DNA sequence: TGTGCCAGCGGGGGGACAGCGTTCTCTGGAAACACCATATATTTT. Drawing the rest from reference TRBV2 and TRBJ1-3, the complete variable domain is EPEVTQTPSHQVTQMGQEVILRCVPISNHLYFYWYRQILGQKVEFLVSFYNNEISEKSEIFDDQFSVERPDGSNFTLKIRSTKLEDSAMYFCASGGTAFSGNTIYFGEGSWLTVV.

The chain combines TRBV29-1 with TRBJ2-2, with D unresolved. The germline V and J ends were trimmed by 3 bases and 4 bases, with 15 bases remaining between them. The length of the CDR3 is 15 residues. Germline CDR1 SQVTM, CDR2 ANQGSEA. CDR3 in DNA: TGCAGCGTTGATTTAGGCCTTCGGGCCACCGGGGAGCTGTTTTTT. As protein: CSVDLGLRATGELFF.

The chain joins TRBV2 to TRBJ2-7; D gene unclear. From germline, CDR1 is SNHLY and CDR2 FYNNEI. Trimming stripped 7 bases from V and 3 bases from J, with 4 bases between. The CDR3 spans 10 residues. The CDR3 nucleotides read TGTGCCAGCAAGAACTACGAGCAGTACTTC. It is translated as CASKNYEQYF.

This clone appeared a few times. This rearrangement joins TRBV9 to TRBJ2-7; D unresolved. V was shortened by 2 bases and J by 2 bases, with 14 bases between the two germline ends. The CDR3 spans 15 residues. Germline CDR1 is SGDLS and CDR2 is YYNGEE. This chain's CDR3 is CASSVFGDPTYEQYF. The CDR3 region has the DNA TGTGCCAGCAGCGTCTTCGGCGACCCAACCTACGAGCAGTACTTC.

V usage is TRBV6-1 and J usage is TRBJ1-1, with D possibly matching TRBD1 (5 bases). The V end was cut by 0 bases, the J end by 10 bases, with 9 bases between. The V gene's germline CDR1 is MNHNS and CDR2 SASEGT. CDR3 length: 12 amino acids. CDR3 coding DNA: TGTGCCAGCAGTGAAGCCGTCGGGGCAGCTTTCTTT. Protein: CASSEAVGAAFF.

The gene calls are TRBV4-1 and TRBJ1-3; 7 bases are shared with TRBD1. Losses at the gene ends were 3 bases for V and 0 bases for J; bases not matched to a gene: 8. Germline V CDR1 and CDR2: MGHRA, YSYEKL. This CDR3 spans 17 amino acids. CDR3 DNA sequence: TGCGCCAGCAGCCATGTTCCAGGGGGTGGCTCTGGAAACACCATATATTTT. Amino acids: CASSHVPGGGSGNTIYF.

This sequence joins TRBV28 and TRBJ1-1; perhaps TRBD1 as D (5 bases). There are 16 residues in the CDR3. In germline, CDR1 is MDHEN, CDR2 SYDVKM. The V end lost 6 bases, the J end lost 1 base, and 18 bases lay between the germline ends. The CDR3 sequence is CASSYSSGGWNTEAFF. CDR3 DNA sequence: TGTGCCAGCAGCTATTCTTCGGGGGGGTGGAACACTGAAGCTTTCTTT.

The chain recombines TRBV7-2 with TRBJ1-4, with D possibly TRBD1 on 5 matching bases. From germline, CDR1 is SGHTA and CDR2 FQGNSA. The CDR3 contains 15 residues. V dropped 4 bases and J dropped 6 bases, with 15 bases sitting between them. The CDR3 protein is CASSSPQGMDEKLFF. The CDR3 region has the DNA TGTGCCAGCAGCTCCCCCCAGGGAATGGATGAAAAACTGTTTTTT.

V usage is TRBV5-6 and J usage is TRBJ2-7; D remains ambiguous. CDR1 is SGHDT and CDR2 is YYEEEE in the germline V gene. This CDR3 is 12 amino acids long. Deletions cut 4 bases from V and 0 bases from J, with 5 bases between. The CDR3 protein is CASSALSYEQYF. DNA of the CDR3: TGTGCCAGCAGCGCCCTCTCCTACGAGCAGTACTTC.

The chain links TRBV18 to TRBJ2-6; tentative D call: TRBD1 (5 bases). The CDR3 has 15 residues. V lost 1 base and J lost 1, with 5 bases in between. From germline, CDR1 is KGHSH and CDR2 LQKENI. The chain's CDR3 is CASSPRTSGANVLTF. The DNA for the CDR3 is TGTGCCAGCTCACCACGGACATCTGGGGCCAACGTCCTGACTTTC.

The chain links TRBV28 to TRBJ2-7; no firm D call. Germline lookup yields CDR1 MDHEN and CDR2 SYDVKM. The CDR3 has 11 amino acids. With 6 bases removed from V and 5 bases from J, the gap between germline ends came to 8 bases. CDR3: CASSLQHEQYF. In DNA form, the CDR3 reads TGTGCCAGCAGCCTCCAGCACGAGCAGTACTTC.

With respect to this clone: The sample has other DNA sequences that encode this CDR3 too. The chain uses TRBV11-2 and TRBJ1-1; the D gene is possibly TRBD1 (5 bases). Trimming stripped 0 bases from V and 0 bases from J, with 8 bases between. The CDR3 totals 15 residues. CDR1 SGHAT and CDR2 FQNNGV come from the germline V gene. CDR3 sequence reads: CASSLDEGLNTEAFF. DNA of the CDR3: TGTGCCAGCAGCTTAGACGAGGGGTTGAACACTGAAGCTTTCTTT.

The J gene is TRBJ1-1, the V gene TRBV5-1; D call uncertain. The V gene lost 0 bases and the J gene lost 0 bases, with 3 bases spanning the gap. Per the germline V gene, CDR1 is SGHRS and CDR2 is YFSETQ. The CDR3 runs to 13 residues. The CDR3 protein is CASSLAVNTEAFF. The CDR3 DNA reads as TGCGCCAGCAGCTTGGCCGTGAACACTGAAGCTTTCTTT.

The V and J genes are TRBV7-2 and TRBJ2-4; D possibly matches TRBD1 or TRBD2 (5 bases each). Trimming shortened V by 0 bases and J by 7 bases, and 13 bases separated the two germline ends. The CDR3 runs 15 residues. The germline CDR1 and CDR2 sequences are SGHTA and FQGNSA. This CDR3 is CASSLAAGTMNIQYF. DNA for the CDR3: TGTGCCAGCAGCTTAGCTGCAGGGACGATGAACATTCAGTACTTC. Filled out from reference TRBV7-2 and TRBJ2-4, the complete variable domain reads GAGVSQSPSNKVTEKGKDVELRCDPISGHTALYWYRQSLGQGLEFLIYFQGNSAPDKSGLPSDRFSAERTGGSVSTLTIQRTQQEDSAVYLCASSLAAGTMNIQYFGAGTRLSVL.

The genes are TRBV11-2 and TRBJ2-5; no firm D call. Trimming removed 4 bases at V and 5 bases at J, with 8 bases between. The CDR3 extends over 12 amino acids. Germline assignment: CDR1 SGHAT and CDR2 FQNNGV. The CDR3 DNA reads as TGTGCCAGCAGCTCTAAAGCGGAGACCCAGTACTTC. The encoded protein is CASSSKAETQYF.

V usage is TRBV6-6 and J usage is TRBJ2-3; TRBD2 agrees at 9 bases. From germline, CDR1 is MNHNY and CDR2 SVGAGI (reference sequence). With 6 bases clipped from V and 7 bases from J, the junction kept 8 bases outside the gene matches. The CDR3 has 14 residues. This CDR3 reads CASSQGLATNTQYF. The CDR3 DNA reads TGTGCCAGCAGCCAAGGACTAGCGACCAATACGCAGTATTTT.

The V gene is TRBV7-9, the J gene TRBJ1-2; the match to TRBD1 covers 9 bases. The V gene's germline CDR1 is SEHNR and CDR2 FQNEAQ (reference sequence). The CDR3 spans 16 residues. The V segment lost 2 bases and the J segment 3 bases; nucleotides outside the gene matches: 7. CDR3 DNA sequence: TGTGCCAGCAGCTTATCGGGGGGACAGGGTGACTATGGCTACACCTTC. Protein product: CASSLSGGQGDYGYTF.

CDR3 in DNA: TGCGCCAGCAGCTTGCCGGGGCAAGAGACCCAGTACTTC. Amino acids: CASSLPGQETQYF. The chain links TRBV5-1 to TRBJ2-5, with D maybe TRBD2 (5 bases). From germline, CDR1 is SGHRS and CDR2 YFSETQ. Deletions cut 1 base from V and 2 bases from J, with 6 bases between. The length of the CDR3 is 13 residues.

The chain couples TRBV7-9 to TRBJ2-1; no clear D. Germline-derived CDR1 and CDR2 are SEHNR and FQNEAQ (reference sequence). The CDR3 length is 12 residues. V lost 4 bases and J 4 bases, leaving 5 bases between the germline ends. This chain's CDR3 is CASSSGYNEQFF. The CDR3 nucleotides are TGTGCCAGCAGCTCAGGATACAATGAGCAGTTCTTC.